This TCR beta chain was captured in a study of T cell responses to AZD1222 COVID-19 vaccine. On the study more broadly: Pooling was applied to second doses at about 4 or about 12 weeks.

A remark on this clone: The target antigen is unknown.

The protocol was immunoSEQ multiplex PCR, while the TCRdb copy is restricted to in-frame clones and leaves out a portion. The table lists 130,000 to 150,000 clones, under 95% of them singletons, with 5.2% in the top ten. Findings and limits, study-wide: Targeting of unmutated variant regions was reportedly seen in nearly half of spike-specific TCRs. CD4 TCRs linked to vaccination spanned spike, dominating at 160-218 and 743-854.

The V segment lost 2 bases and the J segment 4 bases; nucleotides outside the gene matches: 5. This CDR3 is 15 amino acids long. Germline V lookup: CDR1 SGHTS, CDR2 YDEGEE. The genes are TRBV5-8 and TRBJ1-3; the match to TRBD1 covers 8 bases. The material sequenced was peripheral blood, taken on day 0 of AZD1222 vaccination. This TCR derives from an adult in good health. For the CDR3, the DNA is TGTGCCAGCAGCTTAGGACAGGGTGGCGGAAACACCATATATTTT. It translates to CASSLGQGGGNTIYF.